A selection of T cell receptor beta chains follows, all from one sample in a study of cytomegalovirus exposure and HLA in healthy donors. Produced via immunoSEQ multiplex PCR; TCRdb's table is partial and in-frame only. The repertoire holds 100,000 to 150,000 clones, with 65% to 85% as singletons. Sequenced: PBMCs. These receptors originate from a woman aged 40 to 50 in good health and CMV-seronegative. The CDR3 runs from the conserved cysteine through the conserved F or W. The D gene is left open where the match is weak. Expanded clones are given a class, and other clones once, few, many or no size at all.

D gene: NA; J gene: TRBJ2-7; V gene: TRBV30; clone size: NA; CDR3 protein: CAWSVDTASYEQYF; CDR3 DNA: TGTGCCTGGAGTGTCGATACAGCCTCCTACGAGCAGTACTTC
D gene: TRBD2; J gene: TRBJ2-3; V gene: TRBV6-6; clone size: NA; CDR3 protein: CATGGGTGGTDTQYF; CDR3 DNA: TGTGCCACCGGGGGGGGGACGGGCGGCACAGATACGCAGTATTTT
D gene: TRBD1; J gene: TRBJ1-5; V gene: TRBV28; clone size: NA; CDR3 protein: CASSLGTGRFVSNQPQHF; CDR3 DNA: TGTGCCAGCAGTTTAGGGACAGGGAGATTCGTTAGCAATCAGCCCCAGCATTTT
D gene: NA; J gene: TRBJ2-3; V gene: TRBV28; clone size: few; CDR3 protein: CASGPVGAGTDTQYF; CDR3 DNA: TGTGCCAGCGGCCCCGTTGGGGCCGGCACAGATACGCAGTATTTT
D gene: NA; J gene: TRBJ1-4; V gene: TRBV10-3; clone size: once; CDR3 protein: CAISESMGAGEKLFF; CDR3 DNA: TGTGCCATCAGTGAGTCAATGGGGGCTGGTGAAAAACTGTTTTTT
D gene: TRBD2; J gene: TRBJ2-5; V gene: TRBV6-1; clone size: NA; CDR3 protein: CASSEAGGIRETQYF; CDR3 DNA: TGTGCCAGCAGTGAAGCGGGGGGGATACGTGAGACCCAGTACTTC
D gene: TRBD2; J gene: TRBJ2-7; V gene: TRBV28; clone size: NA; CDR3 protein: CASSVPRGREYF; CDR3 DNA: TGTGCCAGCAGCGTACCTCGGGGGAGGGAGTACTTC
D gene: TRBD1; J gene: TRBJ2-1; V gene: TRBV2; clone size: few; CDR3 protein: CASTPGQGWDEQFF; CDR3 DNA: TGTGCCAGCACACCGGGACAGGGATGGGATGAGCAGTTCTTC
D gene: NA; J gene: TRBJ1-2; V gene: TRBV7-8; clone size: few; CDR3 protein: CASSLEGAMWGNYGYTF; CDR3 DNA: TGTGCCAGCAGCTTAGAAGGGGCGATGTGGGGTAACTATGGCTACACCTTC
D gene: NA; J gene: TRBJ1-2; V gene: TRBV4-2; clone size: NA; CDR3 protein: CASSQDLGYTF; CDR3 DNA: TGTGCCAGCAGCCAAGACTTAGGCTACACCTTC
D gene: NA; J gene: TRBJ1-6; V gene: TRBV7-9; clone size: few; CDR3 protein: CASSLAAVSGDSPLHF; CDR3 DNA: TGTGCCAGCAGCTTAGCGGCAGTCTCAGGGGATTCACCCCTCCACTTT
D gene: NA; J gene: TRBJ1-6; V gene: TRBV18; clone size: NA; CDR3 protein: CASSPTDSFLTYNSPLHF; CDR3 DNA: TGTGCCAGCTCACCAACGGACTCATTCCTTACCTATAATTCACCCCTCCACTTT
D gene: NA; J gene: TRBJ1-1; V gene: TRBV19; clone size: NA; CDR3 protein: CASRWGGMNTEAFF; CDR3 DNA: TGTGCCAGCCGCTGGGGAGGGATGAACACTGAAGCTTTCTTT
D gene: NA; J gene: TRBJ1-2; V gene: TRBV5-1; clone size: NA; CDR3 protein: CASSPWTRDNDYGYTF; CDR3 DNA: TGCGCCAGCAGCCCGTGGACCCGGGACAACGATTATGGCTACACCTTC
D gene: TRBD2; J gene: TRBJ2-5; V gene: TRBV7-3; clone size: NA; CDR3 protein: CASSPGTSGSETQYF; CDR3 DNA: TGTGCCAGCAGCCCCGGGACTAGCGGGAGCGAGACCCAGTACTTC
D gene: NA; J gene: TRBJ2-3; V gene: TRBV29-1; clone size: NA; CDR3 protein: CSVEIESTDTQYF; CDR3 DNA: TGCAGCGTTGAAATAGAATCCACAGATACGCAGTATTTT
D gene: NA; J gene: TRBJ1-6; V gene: TRBV7-9; clone size: NA; CDR3 protein: CASSFQDSTSPLHF; CDR3 DNA: TGTGCCAGCAGCTTCCAGGACAGTACCTCACCCCTCCACTTT
D gene: NA; J gene: TRBJ1-2; V gene: TRBV29-1; clone size: NA; CDR3 protein: CSVAWVERGGYTF; CDR3 DNA: TGCAGCGTTGCGTGGGTTGAGAGGGGGGGCTACACCTTC
D gene: NA; J gene: TRBJ2-7; V gene: TRBV4-2; clone size: NA; CDR3 protein: CASSPTAGYEQYF; CDR3 DNA: TGTGCCAGCAGCCCTACGGCGGGCTACGAGCAGTACTTC
D gene: TRBD2; J gene: TRBJ2-7; V gene: TRBV10-3; clone size: NA; CDR3 protein: CAITESSGRSHEQYF; CDR3 DNA: TGTGCCATCACCGAATCTAGCGGGAGGTCCCACGAGCAGTACTTC
D gene: NA; J gene: TRBJ2-7; V gene: TRBV4-1; clone size: NA; CDR3 protein: CASSQEELYEQYF; CDR3 DNA: TGCGCCAGCAGCCAAGAAGAGCTCTACGAGCAGTACTTC
D gene: TRBD2; J gene: TRBJ2-7; V gene: TRBV9; clone size: NA; CDR3 protein: CASSAHSGGAREQYF; CDR3 DNA: TGTGCCAGCAGCGCCCATAGCGGGGGGGCCAGGGAGCAGTACTTC
D gene: TRBD2; J gene: TRBJ2-3; V gene: TRBV6-4; clone size: NA; CDR3 protein: CASSRAGGRGDTQYF; CDR3 DNA: TGTGCCAGCAGTAGAGCGGGGGGGCGAGGGGATACGCAGTATTTT
D gene: NA; J gene: TRBJ1-1; V gene: TRBV6-5; clone size: NA; CDR3 protein: CASSLGVNTEAFF; CDR3 DNA: TGTGCCAGCAGCCTCGGGGTTAACACTGAAGCTTTCTTT
D gene: NA; J gene: TRBJ1-4; V gene: TRBV2; clone size: NA; CDR3 protein: CASTRESGGSF; CDR3 DNA: TGTGCCAGCACCCGGGAGAGCGGGGGGTCTTTT
D gene: NA; J gene: TRBJ1-2; V gene: TRBV9; clone size: NA; CDR3 protein: CASSPGGTNYGYTF; CDR3 DNA: TGTGCCAGCAGCCCCGGGGGAACTAACTATGGCTACACCTTC
D gene: TRBD1; J gene: TRBJ2-5; V gene: TRBV18; clone size: NA; CDR3 protein: CASSPGQGLETQYF; CDR3 DNA: TGTGCCAGCTCACCCGGACAGGGATTAGAGACCCAGTACTTC
D gene: TRBD2; J gene: TRBJ2-7; V gene: TRBV28; clone size: once; CDR3 protein: CASSLSSSTSGRAYEQYF; CDR3 DNA: TGTGCCAGCAGTTTATCGTCCTCGACTAGCGGGAGAGCGTACGAGCAGTACTTC
D gene: TRBD1; J gene: TRBJ2-7; V gene: TRBV11-2; clone size: NA; CDR3 protein: CASSTTGTGIYEQYF; CDR3 DNA: TGTGCCAGCAGCACCACCGGGACAGGGATTTACGAGCAGTACTTC
D gene: TRBD1; J gene: TRBJ2-3; V gene: TRBV30; clone size: NA; CDR3 protein: CAWSGEGALTDTQYF; CDR3 DNA: TGTGCCTGGAGTGGCGAGGGGGCTTTAACAGATACGCAGTATTTT
D gene: TRBD1; J gene: TRBJ2-1; V gene: TRBV30; clone size: NA; CDR3 protein: CAWKPGTGFNEQFF; CDR3 DNA: TGTGCCTGGAAGCCGGGGACAGGGTTCAATGAGCAGTTCTTC
D gene: NA; J gene: TRBJ2-1; V gene: TRBV7-3; clone size: NA; CDR3 protein: CASSEVVSSEQFF; CDR3 DNA: TGTGCCAGCAGCGAGGTCGTTAGCAGTGAGCAGTTCTTC
D gene: NA; J gene: TRBJ1-3; V gene: TRBV12-2; clone size: NA; CDR3 protein: CASRVQGLNTIYF; CDR3 DNA: TGCGCAAGTCGCGTCCAGGGGTTAAACACCATATATTTT
D gene: TRBD1; J gene: TRBJ2-7; V gene: TRBV11-2; clone size: NA; CDR3 protein: CASSSPKDRGYEQYF; CDR3 DNA: TGTGCCAGCAGCTCGCCGAAGGACAGGGGCTACGAGCAGTACTTC
D gene: TRBD1; J gene: TRBJ1-6; V gene: TRBV7-9; clone size: NA; CDR3 protein: CASSSPVGDSHSPLHF; CDR3 DNA: TGTGCCAGCAGCTCCCCAGTGGGGGACAGCCATTCACCCCTCCACTTT